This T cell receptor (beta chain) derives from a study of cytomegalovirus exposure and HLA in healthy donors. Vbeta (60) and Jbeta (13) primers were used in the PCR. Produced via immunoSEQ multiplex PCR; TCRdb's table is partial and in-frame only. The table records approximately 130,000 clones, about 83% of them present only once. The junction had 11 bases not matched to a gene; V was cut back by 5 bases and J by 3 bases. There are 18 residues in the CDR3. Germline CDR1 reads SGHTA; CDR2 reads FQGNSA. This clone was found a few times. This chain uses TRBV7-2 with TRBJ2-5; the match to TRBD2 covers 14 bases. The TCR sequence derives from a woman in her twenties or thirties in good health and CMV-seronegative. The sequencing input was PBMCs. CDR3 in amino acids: CASSSRGRGLAGEETQYF. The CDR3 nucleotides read TGTGCCAGCAGCAGTAGGGGTCGGGGACTAGCGGGAGAAGAGACCCAGTACTTC.